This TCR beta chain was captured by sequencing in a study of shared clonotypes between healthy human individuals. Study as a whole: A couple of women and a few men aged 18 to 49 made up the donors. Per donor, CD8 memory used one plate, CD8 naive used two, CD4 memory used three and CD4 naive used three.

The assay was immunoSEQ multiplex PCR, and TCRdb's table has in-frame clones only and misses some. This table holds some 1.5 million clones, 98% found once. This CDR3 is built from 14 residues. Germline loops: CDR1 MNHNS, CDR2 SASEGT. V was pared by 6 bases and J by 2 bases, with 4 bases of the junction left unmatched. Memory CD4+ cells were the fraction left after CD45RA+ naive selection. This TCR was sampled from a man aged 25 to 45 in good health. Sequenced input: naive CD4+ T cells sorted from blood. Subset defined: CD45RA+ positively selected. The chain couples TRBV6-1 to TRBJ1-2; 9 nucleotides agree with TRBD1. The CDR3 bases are TGTGCCAGCAGGGGACAGGGACCGAACTATGGCTACACCTTC. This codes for CASRGQGPNYGYTF.